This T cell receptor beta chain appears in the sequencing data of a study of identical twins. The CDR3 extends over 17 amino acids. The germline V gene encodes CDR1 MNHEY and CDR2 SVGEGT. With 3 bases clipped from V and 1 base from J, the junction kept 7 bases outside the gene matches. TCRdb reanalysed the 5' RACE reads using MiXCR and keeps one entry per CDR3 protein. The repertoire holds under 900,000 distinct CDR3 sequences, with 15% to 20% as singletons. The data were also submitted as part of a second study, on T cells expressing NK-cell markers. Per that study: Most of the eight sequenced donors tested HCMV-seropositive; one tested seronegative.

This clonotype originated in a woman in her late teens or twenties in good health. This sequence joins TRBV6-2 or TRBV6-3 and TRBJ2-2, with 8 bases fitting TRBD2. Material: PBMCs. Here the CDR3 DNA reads TGTGCCAGCAGTTATCAAGCGGGGGCTGGGAACACCGGGGAGCTGTTTTTT. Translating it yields CASSYQAGAGNTGELFF.